This T cell receptor (beta chain) was profiled in a study of cytomegalovirus exposure and HLA in healthy donors. Study-level results: Earlier findings revealed that most TCR beta V segments proved productive either about 87% or about 30% of the time. Upon later analysis, HLA-associated TCR beta chains proved more clonally expanded than other, equally common chains.

The PCR made use of 60 Vbeta and 13 Jbeta primers. This table comes from immunoSEQ multiplex PCR, and its TCRdb copy is limited to in-frame clones, with some not included. This sample has about 230,000 clones, with approximately 87% found just once. This clone was observed a single time. The target antigen is unknown. The germline V gene has CDR1 SGDLS and CDR2 YYNGEE. The CDR3 totals 16 residues. Trimming removed 0 bases from V and 3 bases from J; junction bases left unmatched: 6. Sequences were obtained from PBMCs. This rearrangement joins TRBV9 to TRBJ2-3; TRBD2 agrees at 8 bases. This sequence was found in a human donor in good health. In DNA form, the CDR3 reads TGTGCCAGCAGCGTAGAAGGAGCGGGAGCTACAGATACGCAGTATTTT. Its translation: CASSVEGAGATDTQYF.